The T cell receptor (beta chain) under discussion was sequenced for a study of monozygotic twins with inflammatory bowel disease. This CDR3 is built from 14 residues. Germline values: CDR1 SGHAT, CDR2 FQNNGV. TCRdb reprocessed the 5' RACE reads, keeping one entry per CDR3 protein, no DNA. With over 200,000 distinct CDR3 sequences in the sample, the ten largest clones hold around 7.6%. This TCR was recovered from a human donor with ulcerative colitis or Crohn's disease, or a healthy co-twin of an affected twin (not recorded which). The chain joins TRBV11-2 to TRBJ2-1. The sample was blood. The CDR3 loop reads CASSLDGFYNEQFF.